A selection of T cell receptor beta chains follows, all from one sample in a study of blood T cell repertoires in COVID-19. Clones were read by immunoSEQ multiplex PCR, and TCRdb kept only the in-frame ones, dropping some. The table records around 220,000 clones, less than 85% of them present only once. Sequencing used peripheral blood. The receptors come from a woman aged 80 or over with COVID-19, enrolled during active disease. CDR3s include the opening cysteine and the closing phenylalanine or tryptophan.

TRBV7-6	TRBJ1-6	CASSGSSMGNSPLHF
TRBV27	TRBJ1-1	CASSFGTDMNTEAFF
TRBV24-1	TRBJ2-3	CATSDLGGQVTDTQYF
TRBV5-4	TRBJ2-5	CASSGTSGAETQYF
TRBV19	TRBJ1-2	CGRLEVASAWGYTF
TRBV13	TRBJ1-6	CASSLGTSYNSPLHF
TRBV11-2	TRBJ2-2	CASSLLGGSTGELFF
TRBV3-1/TRBV3-2	TRBJ2-5	CASSQEGEAQYF
TRBV9	TRBJ2-3	CAANRAVHPSDTQYF
TRBV5-5	TRBJ2-3	CASSLGLAGRTDTQYF
TRBV3-1/TRBV3-2	TRBJ2-1	CASSPLGTSGRNEQFF
TRBV6-4	TRBJ2-1	CASSTRAGGPGEQFF
TRBV7-8	TRBJ2-2	CASRALADGGGELFF
TRBV15	TRBJ2-3	CATSSLWGGGADTQYF
TRBV3-1/TRBV3-2	TRBJ2-7	CASSQDSSGGAYEQYF
TRBV7-9	TRBJ2-1	CASSYPDFTGLGSYNEQFF
TRBV5-6	TRBJ1-4	CASSFGGQRWNEKLFF
TRBV18	TRBJ2-1	CASSPYRDKSFNEQFF
TRBV6-5	TRBJ2-1	CASGLGQGALDEQFF
TRBV28	TRBJ1-6	CASSFRRTYNSPLHF
TRBV9	TRBJ1-2	CASSVGTPTNYGYTF
TRBV7-9	TRBJ1-5	CASSSGTGLSNQPQHF
TRBV7-8	TRBJ2-7	CASSLLPSPGWSYEQYF
TRBV7-6	TRBJ1-1	CASSTSSTGSKGNTEAFF
TRBV7-3	TRBJ2-2	CASSSRTSGRSGTGELFF
TRBV15	TRBJ1-3	CATSREVTTGNTIYF
TRBV28	TRBJ2-7	CASSRALYEQYF
TRBV5-1	TRBJ2-7	CASSGLAALEQYF
TRBV4-2	TRBJ1-5	CASSPHKPGQGHQPQHF
TRBV9	TRBJ2-1	CASRGAVLRRGNEQFF
TRBV19	TRBJ2-1	CASSLGLAGYNEQFF
TRBV25-1	TRBJ2-3	CASSGTGGTTDTQYF
TRBV2	TRBJ1-5	CASGTGDDYQPQHF
TRBV10-1	TRBJ1-6	CASRGDTNNSPLHF
TRBV3-1/TRBV3-2	TRBJ2-7	CASMLRGTGVYEQYF
TRBV4-1	TRBJ1-2	CASSPRGSSYGYTF
TRBV24-1	TRBJ2-1	CATSDSNQGVYNEQFF
TRBV6-5	TRBJ1-4	CASSPRRGNEKLFF
TRBV25-1	TRBJ2-3	CASRGQFTDTQYF
TRBV7-9	TRBJ2-7	CASSAALRSGSYEQYF
TRBV2	TRBJ2-2	CASSGASRVGELFF
TRBV4-1	TRBJ1-2	CASSQEGVPPIYGYTF
TRBV1	TRBJ2-7	CTATPAGRLF
TRBV28	TRBJ2-7	CASREQRDYEQYF
TRBV28	TRBJ2-7	CASSRQYEQYF
TRBV5-1	TRBJ2-1	CASSSGQGIHEQFF
TRBV28	TRBJ1-3	CASSINSGNTIYF
TRBV5-5	TRBJ2-7	CASSLGPSGVLEQYF